The 21 T cell receptor beta chains reported below all come from one sample, sequenced in a study of CD8+ T cells in alopecia areata. It was cDNA, reverse transcribed from extracted RNA, that served as the sequencing template. TCRdb keeps only in-frame clones here, not all; method: immunoSEQ multiplex PCR. The table lists about 140,000 clones, 50% to 60% of them singletons. The sample consisted of CD4+ T cells sorted from blood. All receptors come from a human donor in good health.

This clone appeared a few times. This chain links TRBV29-1 with TRBJ2-3; TRBD2 agrees at 9 bases. This CDR3 is built from 15 residues. In germline, CDR1 is SQVTM, CDR2 ANQGSEA. V was pared by 4 bases and J by 4 bases, with 9 bases of the junction left unmatched. The CDR3 spells CSVALLAGGPDTQYF. In DNA form, the CDR3 reads TGCAGCGTTGCCCTCCTTGCGGGAGGGCCAGATACGCAGTATTTT.

This clone was counted between two and nine times. This chain uses TRBV29-1 with TRBJ1-1; TRBD1 agrees at 7 bases. Germline-derived CDR1 and CDR2 are SQVTM and ANQGSEA. This CDR3 comprises 11 residues. The J segment lost 8 bases and the V segment lost 5 bases, leaving 5 bases of the junction unmatched. The CDR3 DNA sequence: TGCAGCGTTATCGAGACAGGGGAAGCTTTCTTT. Translation gives CSVIETGEAFF. The full variable domain, completed using reference TRBV29-1 and TRBJ1-1, is SAVISQKPSRDICQRGTSLTIQCQVDSQVTMMFWYRQQPGQSLTLIATANQGSEATYESGFVIDKFPISRPNLTFSTLTVSNMSPEDSSIYLCSVIETGEAFFGQGTRLTVV.

The chain employs TRBV2 and TRBJ2-5; 7 bases match TRBD2. Germline loops: CDR1 SNHLY, CDR2 FYNNEI. The CDR3 is 13 residues long. V lost 8 bases and J lost 4; bases outside the gene matches: 7. CDR3: CASRTGGGETQYF. The CDR3 DNA sequence: TGTGCCAGCCGAACGGGAGGAGGAGAGACCCAGTACTTC.

This clone was seen a handful of times. This chain connects TRBV5-1 to TRBJ2-5, with 12 bases that match TRBD2. This CDR3 has 16 residues. Trimming took 4 bases from V and 1 from J; bases not matched to a gene: 5. CDR1 and CDR2 (germline): SGHRS, YFSETQ. In DNA, the CDR3 is TGCGCCAGCAGCCCAGGACTAGCGGGGACCCAAGAGACCCAGTACTTC. As protein: CASSPGLAGTQETQYF.

This clone was detected a few times. The J gene is TRBJ2-5, the V gene TRBV28; a weak D match, TRBD2 (5 bases). Trimming removed 3 bases from V and 7 bases from J, with 12 bases in between. The germline CDR1 and CDR2 sequences are MDHEN and SYDVKM. CDR3 length: 13 residues. The DNA of the CDR3 is TGTGCCAGCAGTTTTCCGGGATCCGGGACCCAGTACTTC. Protein sequence: CASSFPGSGTQYF.

This clone was picked up one time. V usage is TRBV18 and J usage is TRBJ1-1; D is uncertain. CDR1 and CDR2 (germline): KGHSH, LQKENI. Trimming cost V 5 bases and J 1 base, with 5 bases left between them. This CDR3 comprises 12 residues. CDR3 nucleotides: TGTGCCAGCTCAACAAGGAACACTGAAGCTTTCTTT. Translated: CASSTRNTEAFF. The full variable domain, rest sourced from reference TRBV18 and TRBJ1-1, is NAGVMQNPRHLVRRRGQEARLRCSPMKGHSHVYWYRQLPEEGLKFMVYLQKENIIDESGMPKERFSAEFPKEGPSILRIQQVVRGDSAAYFCASSTRNTEAFFGQGTRLTVV.

This chain connects TRBV29-1 to TRBJ2-2; D gene ambiguous. The germline gives CDR1 SQVTM, CDR2 ANQGSEA. Trimming left V 6 bases short and J 3 bases short, with 8 bases between. The CDR3 totals 12 residues. The DNA of the CDR3 is TGCAGCGTAGGTGGGGACACCGGGGAGCTGTTTTTT. Its protein is CSVGGDTGELFF.

In this sample, this clone turned up once. This CDR3 is CASSYRLTGVQETQYF. The CDR3 DNA follows: TGTGCCAGCAGCTACCGCCTTACAGGGGTCCAAGAGACCCAGTACTTC. The V and J genes are TRBV6-5 and TRBJ2-5; 7 bases match TRBD1. The CDR3 loop spans 16 amino acids. The germline V gene has CDR1 MNHEY and CDR2 SVGAGI. Trimming removed 6 bases from V and 1 base from J; junction bases left unmatched: 11.

The rearrangement uses TRBV6-5 and TRBJ2-5; D is ambiguous. This CDR3 has 11 amino acids. Germline-derived CDR1 and CDR2 are MNHEY and SVGAGI. V shed 8 bases and J shed 5 bases, with 9 bases lying between them. CDR3 sequence reads: CASARLETQYF. The CDR3 DNA reads as TGTGCCAGCGCGCGATTGGAGACCCAGTACTTC.

V usage is TRBV30 and J usage is TRBJ1-1, with unresolved D. Trimming shortened V by 0 bases and J by 11 bases, and 19 bases separated the two germline ends. CDR3 length: 14 residues. Germline V CDR1 and CDR2: GTSNPN, SVGIG (reference sequence). The DNA of the CDR3 is TGTGCCTGGAGTGTACTTGGAGGACCGGCTGCGGCTTTCTTT. Translation gives CAWSVLGGPAAAFF.

This clone appeared a few times. The chain carries TRBV29-1 and TRBJ1-2; D gene uncertain. The V end was cut by 8 bases, the J end by 5 bases, with 12 bases between. In germline, CDR1 is SQVTM, CDR2 ANQGSEA. CDR3 length: 11 residues. The CDR3 is CSCEVGYGYTF. Here the CDR3 DNA reads TGCAGCTGCGAAGTTGGTTATGGCTACACCTTC.

J is TRBJ1-1 and V is TRBV10-3; no reliable D call. V shed 0 bases and J shed 4 bases, with 6 bases lying between them. This CDR3 has 13 residues. Germline CDR1 and CDR2: ENHRY and SYGVKD. The CDR3 loop is CAISESPSTEAFF. CDR3 in DNA: TGTGCCATCAGTGAGTCCCCCTCCACTGAAGCTTTCTTT.

The chain carries TRBV27 and TRBJ2-1; D is uncertain. Trimming shortened V by 5 bases and J by 8 bases, and 13 bases separated the two germline ends. The germline V gene encodes CDR1 MNHEY and CDR2 SMNVEV (reference sequence). CDR3 length: 13 amino acids. The CDR3 protein is CASSPEAVDEQFF. CDR3 DNA sequence: TGTGCCAGCAGTCCCGAGGCGGTAGATGAGCAGTTCTTC.

The rearrangement joins TRBV6-6 to TRBJ2-6; possible D gene TRBD1, 5 bases. Deletions cut 10 bases from V and 2 bases from J, with 12 bases between. The CDR3 runs to 14 residues. Germline V lookup: CDR1 MNHNY, CDR2 SVGAGI (reference sequence). CDR3 nucleotides: TGTGCCACCGCTTTGGGGCCTGGGGCCAACGTCCTGACTTTC. This translates into CATALGPGANVLTF.

The CDR3 DNA sequence: TGCGCCAGCAGCCAAGGGGTCTTCCAGGGCAGGACAGATACGCAGTATTTT. It is translated as CASSQGVFQGRTDTQYF. The chain carries TRBV4-1 and TRBJ2-3; the D gene is possibly TRBD1 (5 bases). Germline V CDR1 and CDR2: MGHRA, YSYEKL. The CDR3 has 17 residues. Trimming took off 1 base at V and 3 bases at J, with 17 bases between the two ends.

This sequence joins TRBV25-1 and TRBJ2-2, with D perhaps matching TRBD2 (5 bases). Deletions cut 5 bases from V and 0 bases from J, with 7 bases between. The CDR3 runs to 14 residues. Germline values: CDR1 MGHDK, CDR2 SYGVNS. The CDR3 DNA reads as TGTGCCAGCAGTTTACTAGCGAACACCGGGGAGCTGTTTTTT. Amino acids: CASSLLANTGELFF.

This sequence joins TRBV29-1 and TRBJ2-5; TRBD2 matches at 12 bases. The CDR3 has 16 residues. The V segment lost 7 bases and the J segment 2 bases; nucleotides outside the gene matches: 11. Germline V lookup: CDR1 SQVTM, CDR2 ANQGSEA. CDR3 region: CSALGWTSGNQETQYF. CDR3 DNA: TGCAGCGCCCTGGGGTGGACTAGCGGGAATCAAGAGACCCAGTACTTC.

The rearrangement links TRBV5-1 to TRBJ2-3, with D maybe TRBD2 (7 bases). Germline V gene sequence: CDR1 SGHRS, CDR2 YFSETQ. CDR3 length: 14 residues. V was clipped by 4 bases and J by 6 bases, with 15 bases between them. The CDR3 is CASSASGTGDTQYF. DNA of the CDR3: TGCGCCAGCAGCGCTAGCGGCACAGGGGATACGCAGTATTTT.

This clone turned up a few times. V gene TRBV29-1 combines with J gene TRBJ2-7, with TRBD2 identical over 11 bases. The V segment lost 3 bases and the J segment 2 bases; nucleotides outside the gene matches: 0. The CDR3 consists of 13 residues. The germline CDR1 and CDR2 sequences are SQVTM and ANQGSEA. The CDR3 nucleotides read TGCAGCGTTGAGACTAGCGGGACCTACGAGCAGTACTTC. It translates to CSVETSGTYEQYF.

The chain joins TRBV27 to TRBJ2-1; D is ambiguous. Germline values: CDR1 MNHEY, CDR2 SMNVEV (reference sequence). The CDR3 spans 14 residues. The V end was cut by 5 bases, the J end by 3 bases, with 11 bases between. CDR3 residues: CASSVRRGYNEQFF. The CDR3, as DNA: TGTGCCAGCAGTGTCCGGCGTGGCTACAATGAGCAGTTCTTC.

This clone showed up just a few times. This sequence joins TRBV10-3 and TRBJ1-1; D not resolved. Between the trimmed V and J ends, which lost 2 bases and 1 base, there was a span of 5 bases. The CDR3 consists of 13 residues. Germline CDR1 reads ENHRY; CDR2 reads SYGVKD. The CDR3 DNA is TGTGCCATCAGTGAGACCCGGAACACTGAAGCTTTCTTT. The encoded protein is CAISETRNTEAFF.